This T cell receptor (beta chain) derives from a study of blood T cell repertoires in COVID-19. Looking at the study overall: Acute and convalescent COVID-19 samples came from the United States, Italy and Spain. The cDNA or gDNA used as material had been derived from T cells, B-cell-depleted T cells, or PBMCs.

In the original processing: Reference gene primer amplification gave nucleated cell count estimates. Profiled with immunoSEQ multiplex PCR; TCRdb holds only in-frame clones, not every one. The DNA gave D and trimming, while V, J and clone size come from that table. The sample has over 65,000 clones; around 86% are singletons. CDR3 length: 15 residues. V lost 3 bases and J lost 0; bases outside the gene matches: 5. CDR1 MGHRA and CDR2 YSYEKL come from the germline V gene. V is TRBV4-1 and J is TRBJ2-7; TRBD2 agrees at 7 bases. Material for sequencing was peripheral blood. The origin of this receptor is a man aged 30-40 years with acute or convalescent COVID-19. CDR3 residues: CASSHPSGRSYEQYF. CDR3 nucleotides: TGCGCCAGCAGCCACCCTAGCGGCCGCTCCTACGAGCAGTACTTC.